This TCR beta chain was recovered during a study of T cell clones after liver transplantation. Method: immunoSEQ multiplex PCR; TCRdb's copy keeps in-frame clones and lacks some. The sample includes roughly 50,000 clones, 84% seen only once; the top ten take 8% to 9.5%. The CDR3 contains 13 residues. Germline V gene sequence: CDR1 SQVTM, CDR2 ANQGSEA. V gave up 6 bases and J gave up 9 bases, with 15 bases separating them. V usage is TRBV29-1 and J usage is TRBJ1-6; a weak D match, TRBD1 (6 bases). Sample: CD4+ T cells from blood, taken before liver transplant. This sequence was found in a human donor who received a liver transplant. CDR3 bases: TGCAGCGTGAGAATGGACAGCGGTTCACCCCTCCACTTT. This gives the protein CSVRMDSGSPLHF.